The rows below give T cell receptor beta chains drawn from one sample of a study of blood T cell repertoires in COVID-19. Repertoires were generated with immunoSEQ multiplex PCR, while TCRdb's copy carries only in-frame clones and drops some. Of about 250,000 clones detected, approximately 83% appear once; the ten largest clones hold roughly 5.5%. Sequencing used peripheral blood. These receptor sequences come from a human donor in a cohort sampled during active COVID-19. Both conserved end residues are part of each CDR3. D genes are given only for firm matches. Size is omitted from some rows. Given values are once, few, many or a class for expanded clones.

>NA|TRBJ2-7|NA|TRBV29-1|12
CSVENMFHEQYF
TGCAGCGTTGAGAACATGTTCCACGAGCAGTACTTC
>NA|TRBJ1-1|NA|TRBV5-1|14
CASSSQGYNTEAFF
TGCGCCAGCAGCTCACAGGGTTATAACACTGAAGCTTTCTTT
>NA|TRBJ2-7|NA|TRBV6-2/TRBV6-3|17
CASSYSRLNGIVYEQYF
TGTGCCAGCAGTTACTCCCGCCTGAACGGGATCGTTTACGAGCAGTACTTC
>NA|TRBJ2-3|TRBD2|TRBV24-1|15
CATSDAGRGVDTQYF
TGTGCCACCAGTGATGCAGGGCGGGGGGTAGATACGCAGTATTTT
>NA|TRBJ2-1|NA|TRBV5-1|20
CASSLVVRSGALNSYNEQFF
TGCGCCAGCAGCTTGGTAGTACGTAGCGGAGCGCTAAACTCCTACAATGAGCAGTTCTTC
>NA|TRBJ2-1|NA|TRBV5-4|14
CASSLAGSYNEQFF
TGTGCCAGCAGCTTAGCGGGCTCCTACAATGAGCAGTTCTTC
>NA|TRBJ2-2|NA|TRBV9|13
CASSRQNTGELFF
TGTGCCAGCAGCCGACAGAACACCGGGGAGCTGTTTTTT
>NA|TRBJ1-5|TRBD1|TRBV5-5|16
CASSQDRQGLNQPQHF
TGTGCCAGCAGCCAGGATCGACAGGGTCTGAATCAGCCCCAGCATTTT
>NA|TRBJ1-1|NA|TRBV6-5|14
CASSKQAGSTEAFF
TGTGCCAGCAGTAAACAGGCGGGGAGCACTGAAGCTTTCTTT
>NA|TRBJ2-3|TRBD2|TRBV5-1|16
CASSWANRGGGDTQYF
TGCGCCAGCAGCTGGGCGAATCGCGGGGGAGGAGATACGCAGTATTTT
>NA|TRBJ1-6|NA|TRBV2|13
CASDVTGNSPLHF
TGTGCCAGCGACGTGACGGGGAATTCACCCCTCCACTTT
>NA|TRBJ2-7|TRBD2|TRBV4-1|16
CASSLTEGAGVLEQYF
TGCGCCAGCAGCCTCACGGAGGGAGCGGGGGTCTTGGAGCAGTACTTC
>NA|TRBJ2-5|NA|TRBV3-1/TRBV3-2|15
CATAPQGRNQETQYF
TGTGCCACCGCCCCCCAGGGGCGAAACCAAGAGACCCAGTACTTC
>NA|TRBJ1-5|NA|TRBV7-2|15
CASSAGSVFGQPQHF
TGTGCCAGCAGCGCAGGGTCCGTCTTTGGTCAGCCCCAGCATTTT
>NA|TRBJ1-1|TRBD1|TRBV5-1|14
CASRQGELITEAFF
TGCGCCAGCCGACAGGGGGAATTGATCACTGAAGCTTTCTTT
>few|TRBJ2-1|NA|TRBV20-1|10
CSAGHNEQFF
TGCAGTGCTGGGCACAATGAGCAGTTCTTC
>NA|TRBJ2-2|TRBD1|TRBV5-1|16
CASSLREAQGAGELFF
TGCGCCAGCAGCTTGAGAGAGGCACAGGGGGCCGGGGAGCTGTTTTTT
>once|TRBJ2-1|TRBD1|TRBV12-3/TRBV12-4|13
CAGGLTGINEQFF
TGTGCCGGTGGATTGACAGGGATCAATGAGCAGTTCTTC
>NA|TRBJ1-1|TRBD1|TRBV9|15
CASSPTGALNTEAFF
TGTGCCAGCAGCCCGACAGGGGCCTTGAACACTGAAGCTTTCTTT
>once|TRBJ1-5|TRBD1|TRBV28|15
CASSIGQGTYQPQHF
TGTGCCAGCAGCATCGGACAGGGGACGTATCAGCCCCAGCATTTT
>once|TRBJ2-2|NA|TRBV9|17
CASSPNRLGSQAGELFF
TGTGCCAGCAGCCCCAATAGGCTCGGGAGTCAAGCCGGGGAGCTGTTTTTT
>once|TRBJ1-5|NA|TRBV20-1|11
CSATQTGREHF
TGCAGTGCTACCCAGACAGGTAGAGAACATTTT
>NA|TRBJ2-3|TRBD1|TRBV19|14
CASSLRTGLNTQYF
TGTGCCAGTAGTCTTAGGACAGGGCTGAATACGCAGTATTTT
>NA|TRBJ1-1|NA|TRBV5-1|15
CASSLAGQGGSEAFF
TGCGCCAGCAGCTTGGCTGGGCAGGGTGGGTCCGAAGCTTTCTTT
>once|TRBJ2-7|TRBD1|TRBV29-1|15
CSVVDRTGGAYEQYF
TGCAGCGTTGTGGACCGAACAGGGGGCGCCTACGAGCAGTACTTC
>NA|TRBJ1-5|NA|TRBV6-1|18
CASSDLGLTGVINQPQHF
TGTGCCAGCAGTGATCTTGGGTTGACGGGGGTAATCAATCAGCCCCAGCATTTT
>few|TRBJ2-2|TRBD2|TRBV4-2|16
CASSQQSGSGTGELFF
TGTGCCAGCAGCCAGCAAAGCGGGAGCGGGACCGGGGAGCTGTTTTTT
>NA|TRBJ2-1|TRBD1|TRBV14|17
CASSAYTGGISYNEQFF
TGTGCCAGCAGCGCATACACAGGGGGTATTTCCTACAATGAGCAGTTCTTC
>NA|TRBJ2-3|NA|TRBV29-1|14
CSVDPVYSTDTQYF
TGCAGCGTTGACCCGGTGTATAGCACAGATACGCAGTATTTT
>NA|TRBJ2-4|NA|TRBV9|15
CASSDPSGSKNIQYF
TGTGCCAGCAGCGACCCCAGCGGGTCCAAAAACATTCAGTACTTC
>NA|TRBJ2-3|NA|TRBV4-2|17
CASSQDSVAGRPDTQYF
TGTGCCAGCAGCCAAGATTCAGTAGCCGGCCGCCCAGATACGCAGTATTTT
>few|TRBJ1-2|TRBD1|TRBV5-1|15
CASSLSGGTNYGYTF
TGCGCCAGCAGCTTATCAGGGGGGACTAACTATGGCTACACCTTC
>once|TRBJ2-4|TRBD1|TRBV28|16
CASSSDRAIAKNIQYF
TGTGCCAGCAGTTCGGACAGGGCTATAGCCAAAAACATTCAGTACTTC
>NA|TRBJ2-5|TRBD2|TRBV6-5|15
CASRGLAGGQETQYF
TGTGCCAGCAGAGGACTAGCGGGAGGACAGGAGACCCAGTACTTC
>NA|TRBJ2-7|TRBD2|TRBV7-9|12
CASSLSGDEQYF
TGTGCCAGCAGCCTCAGCGGGGACGAGCAGTACTTC